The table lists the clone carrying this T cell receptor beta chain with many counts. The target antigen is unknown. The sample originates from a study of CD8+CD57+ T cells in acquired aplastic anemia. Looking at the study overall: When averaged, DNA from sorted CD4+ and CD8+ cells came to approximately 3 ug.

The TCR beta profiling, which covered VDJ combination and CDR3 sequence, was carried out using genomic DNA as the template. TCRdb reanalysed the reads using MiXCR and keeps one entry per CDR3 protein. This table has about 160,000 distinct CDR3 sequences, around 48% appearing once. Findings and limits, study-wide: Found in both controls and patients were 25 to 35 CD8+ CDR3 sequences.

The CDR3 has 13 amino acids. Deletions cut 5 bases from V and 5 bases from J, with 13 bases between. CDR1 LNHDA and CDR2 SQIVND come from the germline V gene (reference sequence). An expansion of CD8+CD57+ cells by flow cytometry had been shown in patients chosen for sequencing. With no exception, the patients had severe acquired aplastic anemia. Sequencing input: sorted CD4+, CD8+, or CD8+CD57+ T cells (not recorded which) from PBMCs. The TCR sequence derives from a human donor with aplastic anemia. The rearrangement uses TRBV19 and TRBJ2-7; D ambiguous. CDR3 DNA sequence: TGTGCCAGTAGTGCGGTCTCCGTAGACGAGCAGTACTTC. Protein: CASSAVSVDEQYF.